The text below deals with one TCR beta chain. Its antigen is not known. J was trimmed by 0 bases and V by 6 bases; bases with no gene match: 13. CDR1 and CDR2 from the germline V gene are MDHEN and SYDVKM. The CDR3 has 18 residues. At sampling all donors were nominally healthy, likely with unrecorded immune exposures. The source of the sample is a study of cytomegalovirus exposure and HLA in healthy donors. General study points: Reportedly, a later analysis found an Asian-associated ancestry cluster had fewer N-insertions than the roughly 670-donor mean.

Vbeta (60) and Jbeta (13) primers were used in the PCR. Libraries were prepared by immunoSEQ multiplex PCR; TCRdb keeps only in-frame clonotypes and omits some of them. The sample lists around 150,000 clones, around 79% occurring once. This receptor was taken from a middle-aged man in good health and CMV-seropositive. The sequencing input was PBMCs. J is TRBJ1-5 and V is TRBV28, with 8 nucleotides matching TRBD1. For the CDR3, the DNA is TGTGCCAGCAGCGGGACAGGACTCGGAATTTATAGCAATCAGCCCCAGCATTTT. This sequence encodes CASSGTGLGIYSNQPQHF.